The next 27 T cell receptor beta chains were all read from a single sample in a study of Tregs in tolerant kidney transplant recipients. Mixed chimerism was transient after nonmyeloablative marrow transplants from related graft donors. Assay used: immunoSEQ multiplex PCR; TCRdb lists only in-frame clones, some missing. The sample has nearly 15,000 clones. Material: CD4+ T cells from blood (PBMCs), obtained 12 months after the transplant. The origin of the receptors is a human patient who received a combined kidney and bone marrow transplant. The T cells may come from the graft donor.

As to this clone: Read data end 3 residues before the CDR3 end; the end is taken from the germline J gene. The rearrangement joins TRBV27 to TRBJ2-7; perhaps TRBD1 as D (7 bases). Trimming took 4 bases from V and 6 from J, leaving 25 bases between them. This CDR3 region has 17 residues. Germline V gives CDR1 MNHEY, CDR2 SMNVEV (reference sequence). This CDR3 is CASSSRRGPGLRREQYF. Partial CDR3 DNA: TGTGCCAGCAGTTCAAGGAGGGGGCCGGGACTTAGGCGCGAG.

A note on this clone: The read halts 3 residues ahead of the CDR3 end, with the missing end drawn from the germline J gene. V and J are TRBV5-4 and TRBJ2-3; tentative D call: TRBD1 (6 bases). There are 15 residues in the CDR3. Germline CDR1 and CDR2: SGHNT and YYREEE (reference sequence). V shed 0 bases and J shed 4 bases, with 12 bases lying between them. CDR3 DNA (partial): TGTGCCAGCAGCTTGGCCCAGGGGCAAGCAGATACG. It encodes CASSLAQGQADT. The full CDR3 is CASSLAQGQADTQYF.

As to this clone: The read ends 3 residues early relative to the CDR3; the germline J gene fills the gap. J is TRBJ1-1 and V is TRBV18; D is ambiguous. Germline CDR1 is KGHSH and CDR2 is LQKENI. The CDR3 sequence is 13 residues long. Trimming left V 2 bases short and J 3 bases short, with 7 bases between. CDR3: CASSPGQDTEAFF. The sequenced part of the CDR3 DNA is TGTGCCAGCTCACCAGGCCAGGACACTGAA. Drawing the rest from reference TRBV18 and TRBJ1-1, the complete variable domain is NAGVMQNPRHLVRRRGQEARLRCSPMKGHSHVYWYRQLPEEGLKFMVYLQKENIIDESGMPKERFSAEFPKEGPSILRIQQVVRGDSAAYFCASSPGQDTEAFFGQGTRLTVV.

Remarks on this clone: The read is 3 residues too short to cover the CDR3 end, so that end is filled in from the germline J gene. V and J are TRBV20-1 and TRBJ2-2; D is unresolved. Trimming took 4 bases from V and 1 from J, leaving 13 bases between them. Germline V gene data show CDR1 as DFQATT and CDR2 as SNEGSKA (reference sequence). The length of the CDR3 is 15 residues. The covered CDR3 bases are TGCAGTGCTACATCTCGGCAGGTGAACACCGGGGAG. This encodes CSATSRQVNTGE. The whole CDR3 protein reads CSATSRQVNTGELFF.

Regarding this clone: The read gets to within 3 residues of the CDR3 end, and the germline J gene fills in the rest. The rearrangement joins TRBV7-9 to TRBJ2-7, with TRBD1 matching 9 bases. Germline trimming cut 4 bases from V and 6 bases from J; bases unmatched to any gene: 10. The CDR3 covers 15 residues. The germline CDR1 and CDR2 sequences are SEHNR and FQNEAQ (reference sequence). CDR3: CASSSPGQGFFEQYF. The sequenced CDR3 bases are TGTGCCAGCAGCTCCCCGGGACAGGGCTTTTTCGAG. The full variable domain, completed using reference TRBV7-9 and TRBJ2-7, is DTGVSQNPRHKITKRGQNVTFRCDPISEHNRLYWYRQTLGQGPEFLTYFQNEAQLEKSRLLSDRFSAERPKGSFSTLEIQRTEQGDSAMYLCASSSPGQGFFEQYFGPGTRLTVT.

Comment on this clone: The sequence runs out 3 residues before the end of the CDR3; the remainder is reconstructed from the germline J gene. The chain links TRBV9 to TRBJ2-1; TRBD1 agrees at 9 bases. CDR3 size: 16 residues. V shed 2 bases and J 7 bases; nucleotides not matched to a gene: 10. CDR1 and CDR2 (germline): SGDLS, YYNGEE. CDR3 region: CASSVTRQGGLNEQFF. Incomplete CDR3 DNA: TGTGCCAGCAGCGTTACAAGACAGGGGGGATTGAATGAG.

A word on this clone: Coverage ceases 3 residues before the CDR3 finishes, and the germline J gene fills in the end. The chain is built from TRBV5-1 and TRBJ1-5, with D maybe TRBD1 (6 bases). Germline CDR1 is SGHRS and CDR2 is YFSETQ. Trimming removed 4 bases at V and 6 bases at J, with 11 bases between. The CDR3 is made up of 13 amino acids. CDR3 protein: CASSKDRSQPQHF. The sequenced part of the CDR3 DNA is TGCGCCAGCAGCAAAGACAGGTCTCAGCCC.

To note about this clone: The read ends 3 residues shy of where the CDR3 ends; the end is completed using the germline J gene. This chain uses TRBV18 with TRBJ2-7, with 8 bases lining up with TRBD2. After removal of 7 bases from V and 1 base from J, the junction contained 3 bases not matched to a gene. The CDR3 extends over 13 amino acids. Per the germline V gene, CDR1 is KGHSH and CDR2 is LQKENI. Partial CDR3 DNA: TGTGCCAGCTGTAGCGGGATTTCCTACGAG. It codes for CASCSGISYE. The whole CDR3 is CASCSGISYEQYF.

As for this clone: The read ends 3 residues shy of where the CDR3 ends; the end is completed using the germline J gene. The chain couples TRBV2 to TRBJ2-7, with 12 bases lining up with TRBD1. Germline CDR1 and CDR2: SNHLY and FYNNEI. The CDR3 is 16 residues long. V lost 6 bases and J lost 5; bases outside the gene matches: 11. The CDR3 protein is CASRRTPGTGGNEQYF. Incomplete CDR3 DNA: TGTGCCAGCAGACGAACACCCGGGACAGGGGGCAACGAG.

Note on this clone: With the read ending 3 residues before the CDR3 end, the germline J gene is used to fill in that end. V is TRBV5-5 and J is TRBJ2-6; D gene ambiguous. The CDR3 sequence is 15 residues long. CDR1 and CDR2 (germline): SGHKS, YYEKEE (reference sequence). The ends were cut back, 1 base at V and 0 bases at J, with 5 bases in the middle. The CDR3 region is CASSLLLSGANVLTF. Partial CDR3 DNA: TGTGCCAGCAGCTTGCTTCTCTCTGGGGCCAACGTC.

Concerning this clone: The read comes to an end 3 residues before the CDR3 does, leaving the germline J gene to fill in the end. The chain joins TRBV20-1 to TRBJ2-1; D gene ambiguous. Germline V gene data show CDR1 as DFQATT and CDR2 as SNEGSKA (reference sequence). This CDR3 has 15 amino acids. Between the trimmed V and J ends, which lost 1 base and 4 bases, there was a span of 14 bases. The part of the CDR3 DNA that was read is TGCAGTGCTAGAGCCCTGGCACCGATATACAATGAG. Protein product: CSARALAPIYNE. The whole CDR3 sequence reads CSARALAPIYNEQFF.

As regards this clone: The read comes to an end 3 residues before the CDR3 does, leaving the germline J gene to fill in the end. This chain joins TRBV18 and TRBJ2-1, with 13 bases that match TRBD2. The V gene's germline CDR1 is KGHSH and CDR2 LQKENI. This CDR3 is built from 17 residues. After removal of 5 bases from V and 0 bases from J, the junction contained 4 bases not matched to a gene. CDR3 DNA, as far as it was read: TGTGCCAGCTCATTCCGGACTAGCGGGAGCTCCTACAATGAG. Its translation is CASSFRTSGSSYNE. The CDR3 reads in full as CASSFRTSGSSYNEQFF.

Comments on this clone: The read finishes 3 residues shy of the CDR3 end, and the germline J gene is used to complete it. The rearrangement links TRBV2 to TRBJ2-2, with 8 bases lining up with TRBD1. V lost 7 bases to trimming and J lost 0 bases; unmatched junction nucleotides: 4. Germline V CDR1 and CDR2: SNHLY, FYNNEI. The CDR3 has 15 residues. Incomplete CDR3 DNA: TGTGCCAGCAAGCAGGGGGCTTCGAACACCGGGGAG. Its translation: CASKQGASNTGE. The CDR3 in full is CASKQGASNTGELFF.

As for this clone: The read terminates 3 residues before the CDR3 end, so the remaining end is supplied by the germline J gene. This chain links TRBV7-2 with TRBJ1-1; possibly TRBD1 for D (5 bases). The germline gives CDR1 SGHTA, CDR2 FQGNSA. The germline V and J ends were trimmed by 7 bases and 4 bases, with 16 bases remaining between them. CDR3 length: 14 amino acids. Incomplete CDR3 DNA: TGTGCCAGCACCTTTTTGCGGAGGGGCACTGAA. Translating gives CASTFLRRGTE. The whole CDR3 protein reads CASTFLRRGTEAFF. The full variable domain, with the rest looked up from reference TRBV7-2 and TRBJ1-1, is GAGVSQSPSNKVTEKGKDVELRCDPISGHTALYWYRQSLGQGLEFLIYFQGNSAPDKSGLPSDRFSAERTGGSVSTLTIQRTQQEDSAVYLCASTFLRRGTEAFFGQGTRLTVV.

Points on this clone: The read stops 3 residues short of the end of the CDR3; the missing end is completed from the germline J gene. V and J are TRBV20-1 and TRBJ1-2; possible D gene TRBD1, 5 bases. Between the trimmed V and J ends, which lost 1 base and 4 bases, there was a span of 10 bases. The CDR3 consists of 13 residues. Germline V gene sequence: CDR1 DFQATT, CDR2 SNEGSKA (reference sequence). The CDR3 sequence: CSARVEGFYGYTF. The covered CDR3 bases are TGCAGTGCTAGAGTGGAGGGGTTCTATGGC.

A note on this clone: The observed sequence ends 3 residues before the CDR3 terminus, with the missing tail filled in from the germline J gene. The chain uses TRBV7-3 and TRBJ2-3, with D possibly matching TRBD2 (5 bases). The CDR3 is made up of 14 amino acids. Germline loops: CDR1 SGHTA, CDR2 FQGTGA. Trimming stripped 2 bases from V and 5 bases from J, with 11 bases between. CDR3 in amino acids: CASSLGGPGDTQYF. Partial CDR3 DNA: TGTGCCAGCAGCTTAGGCGGGCCGGGAGATACG.

For this clone: The CDR3 extends 3 residues past the end of the read, so its final part is completed from the germline J gene. The V and J genes are TRBV20-1 and TRBJ2-3, with 7 bases lining up with TRBD2. The germline CDR1 and CDR2 sequences are DFQATT and SNEGSKA (reference sequence). V trimming: 8 bases; J trimming: 5 bases; junction bases outside the gene matches: 16. The CDR3 has 15 residues. CDR3 sequence: CSTLAGESTQDTQYF. CDR3 DNA, as far as it was read: TGCAGTACACTGGCGGGGGAGAGCACACAAGATACG.

On this clone: The read ends 3 residues before the CDR3 terminus; that terminus is restored from the germline J gene. The chain carries TRBV4-1 and TRBJ1-1; D possibly corresponds to TRBD1 (5 bases). The length of the CDR3 is 17 residues. V gave up 4 bases and J gave up 0 bases, with 18 bases separating them. CDR1 is MGHRA, CDR2 YSYEKL, per germline. The CDR3 sequence is CASSPPGGGRLNTEAFF. CDR3 bases read: TGCGCCAGCAGCCCCCCGGGGGGAGGGAGGTTGAACACTGAA.

Worth noting for this clone: The observed sequence ends 3 residues before the CDR3 terminus, with the missing tail filled in from the germline J gene. The chain recombines TRBV10-3 with TRBJ2-2; 13 bases align to TRBD2. CDR3 length: 17 residues. Germline assignment: CDR1 ENHRY and CDR2 SYGVKD. V shed 4 bases and J 4 bases; nucleotides not matched to a gene: 6. The CDR3 DNA, read in part, is TGTGCCATCAGTGGGGGACTAGCGGGACAAAGCACCGGGGAG. Translation gives CAISGGLAGQSTGE. The entire CDR3 is CAISGGLAGQSTGELFF.

Concerning this clone itself: Relative to the germline gene, one junction end is altered; a read error may explain this. Read sequence stops 3 residues before the CDR3 end, and the germline J gene provides the missing end. The chain uses TRBV11-2 and TRBJ1-1, with D unclear. The CDR3 runs 14 residues. The V gene's germline CDR1 is SGHAT and CDR2 FQNNGV. This chain's CDR3 is CASSLETTNAEAFF. The covered CDR3 bases are TGTGCCAGCAGCTTAGAGACAACGAACGCTGAA.

About this clone: With the read ending 3 residues before the CDR3 end, the germline J gene is used to fill in that end. V usage is TRBV4-2 and J usage is TRBJ2-2; no clear D. There are 14 residues in the CDR3. Trimming cost V 4 bases and J 6 bases, with 12 bases left between them. Germline CDR1 reads LGHNA; CDR2 reads YNFKEQ. The chain's CDR3 is CASSLILGPGELFF. The DNA read from the CDR3 is TGTGCCAGCAGCCTTATTCTAGGTCCCGGGGAG.

The CDR3 reads CASSLSRGPSQPQHF. The part of the CDR3 DNA that was read is TGTGCCAGCAGCTTAAGCAGGGGTCCTAGTCAGCCC. The chain carries TRBV7-3 and TRBJ1-5, with D maybe TRBD1 (6 bases). The read gets to within 3 residues of the CDR3 end, and the germline J gene fills in the rest. The CDR3 loop spans 15 amino acids. The germline gives CDR1 SGHTA, CDR2 FQGTGA. V lost 1 base and J 6 bases, leaving 13 bases between the germline ends.

Its frequency marks this clone as medium-sized. The read is 3 residues too short to cover the CDR3 end, so that end is filled in from the germline J gene. The chain has TRBV14 and TRBJ2-2, with 9 bases fitting TRBD1. Germline loops: CDR1 SGHDN, CDR2 FVKESK. J was trimmed by 6 bases and V by 6 bases; bases with no gene match: 8. The CDR3 runs 15 residues. Here the CDR3 reads CASSIGQGFAGELFF. The DNA read from the CDR3 is TGTGCCAGCAGTATTGGACAGGGGTTTGCCGGGGAG.

Turning to this clone: At one of its ends the junction is not consistent with the germline gene, which may arise from a read error. The read ends 3 residues before the CDR3 terminus; that terminus is restored from the germline J gene. The chain employs TRBV7-7 and TRBJ2-2; 9 bases are a match to TRBD2. Germline values: CDR1 SSHAT, CDR2 FNYEAQ (reference sequence). This CDR3 region has 16 residues. The CDR3 bases that were read are TGTGCTAGCAGCTTAGCCACTAGCGGGCGTACCGGGGAG. Translated: CASSLATSGRTGE. The CDR3 in its entirety is CASSLATSGRTGELFF.

Details on this clone: The read stops 3 residues short of the end of the CDR3; the missing end is completed from the germline J gene. The chain couples TRBV2 to TRBJ2-3; 7 bases align to TRBD1. This CDR3 has 15 residues. Unmatched junction bases numbered 5, after V lost 3 bases and J lost 2 bases. Germline-derived CDR1 and CDR2 are SNHLY and FYNNEI. Partial CDR3 DNA: TGTGCCAGCAGTGAGGCCAGGGGGTACACAGATACG. Translating gives CASSEARGYTDT. The full-length CDR3 reads as CASSEARGYTDTQYF.

Concerning this clone: Sequencing ends 3 residues short of the CDR3 end; the germline J gene provides the rest. The rearrangement uses TRBV18 and TRBJ2-7, with D possibly matching TRBD1 (5 bases). The CDR3 loop spans 14 amino acids. Per germline, CDR1 KGHSH and CDR2 LQKENI. V was shortened by 6 bases and J by 1 base, with 13 bases between the two germline ends. CDR3 amino acids: CASSPKGISYEQYF. The part of the CDR3 DNA that was read is TGTGCCAGCTCCCCCAAGGGGATTTCCTACGAG. Looking up the rest from reference TRBV18 and TRBJ2-7 gives the full variable domain: NAGVMQNPRHLVRRRGQEARLRCSPMKGHSHVYWYRQLPEEGLKFMVYLQKENIIDESGMPKERFSAEFPKEGPSILRIQQVVRGDSAAYFCASSPKGISYEQYFGPGTRLTVT.

Turning to this clone: The read comes to an end 3 residues before the CDR3 does, leaving the germline J gene to fill in the end. The chain recombines TRBV20-1 with TRBJ2-3, with D perhaps TRBD2 (5 bases). The CDR3 runs 16 residues. Germline values: CDR1 DFQATT, CDR2 SNEGSKA (reference sequence). Trimming cost V 0 bases and J 5 bases, with 18 bases left between them. The CDR3 is CSARDVRLLGEDTQYF. The covered CDR3 bases are TGCAGTGCTAGAGATGTGCGCCTCCTCGGGGAAGATACG.